This TCR beta chain is drawn from a study of CD8+ T cells in alopecia areata. Study-level background: Twice daily, treated patients received 5 to 10 mg of oral tofacitinib.

The authors extracted RNA and reverse transcribed it into cDNA as the sequencing template. The repertoire was sequenced with immunoSEQ multiplex PCR; TCRdb's copy has only in-frame clones and lacks some. This table has about 150,000 clones, under 60% appearing once. Deletions cut 3 bases from V and 2 bases from J, with 17 bases between. Germline V gives CDR1 GTSNPN, CDR2 SVGIG (reference sequence). This CDR3 region has 15 residues. The chain employs TRBV30 and TRBJ2-7; maybe TRBD1 (6 bases). Specimen: CD8+ T cells sorted from blood, collected at week 0. The origin of this receptor is a human donor with alopecia areata. This CDR3 reads CAWRHSGEGTYEQYF. The DNA of the CDR3 is TGTGCCTGGAGACACTCAGGGGAAGGGACCTACGAGCAGTACTTC.